A selection of T cell receptor beta chains follows, all from one sample in a study of T cells in Graves' hyperthyroidism and ophthalmopathy. Each CDR3 protein gets one entry after TCRdb re-called the multiplex PCR reads with MiXCR. The sample carries hundreds of thousands of distinct CDR3 sequences, 45% recorded once. Sequencing was carried out using peripheral blood or thyroid tissue (not recorded which). These receptor sequences come from an adult man with Graves' disease, either hyperthyroidism or ophthalmopathy (not recorded which). Both conserved end residues are trimmed from each CDR3. Clone size is given for some rows only: seen once, a few or many times, or a class if the clone is expanded.

clone_size | j_call | v_call | cdr3_aa
once | TRBJ2-7 | TRBV28 | ASSRTGGGYEQY
. | TRBJ2-5 | TRBV2 | ASSPPTTASGLVETQY
many | TRBJ1-1 | TRBV10-3 | AISESDRMNTEAF
. | TRBJ2-2 | TRBV20-1 | SAKGQGAAGELF
many | TRBJ1-6 | TRBV7-9 | ASSLTGTLH
. | TRBJ1-2 | TRBV29-1 | SAQRNYGYT
. | TRBJ1-6 | TRBV20-1 | SARVIGGDSPLH
few | TRBJ2-6 | TRBV25-1 | ASSADRGSGANVLT
. | TRBJ2-7 | TRBV29-1 | SFRGRHEQY
many | TRBJ1-6 | TRBV12-3/TRBV12-4 | ASSLDGTRNSPLH
. | TRBJ1-2 | TRBV9 | ASSVGFGVYGYT
. | TRBJ2-2 | TRBV7-3 | ASSLLGDTGELF
many | TRBJ1-2 | TRBV29-1 | SVEETTDGYT
. | TRBJ1-2 | TRBV25-1 | ASSTPGQSYGYI
few | TRBJ1-6 | TRBV6-5 | ASRDREGSPLH
. | TRBJ2-5 | TRBV11-1 | ASSLAPGRDSRETQY
. | TRBJ2-7 | TRBV6-5 | ASSSEQGEEQY
. | TRBJ2-5 | TRBV9 | ASSAIVPETQY
few | TRBJ2-7 | TRBV9 | ASSAVASGGRSYEQY